Detailed here is one T cell receptor (beta chain). Other DNA sequences in this specimen translate into the identical CDR3. Per the study methods: Quantification of nucleated cells was approximated via reference gene primer amplification. The method was immunoSEQ multiplex PCR; TCRdb's version includes in-frame clones alone and lacks a portion of them. That table supplies the V and J calls and clone size; D and trimming were determined from the DNA. The sample lists 650,000 to 800,000 clones; 75% to 90% were seen once. These data are taken from a study of blood T cell repertoires in COVID-19. Whole-study context: Samples of COVID-19 (acute and convalescent) were obtained from the United States, Italy and Spain. PBMCs, B-cell-depleted T cells, or T cells provided the cDNA or gDNA that made up the material.

The CDR3 runs 13 residues. V gave up 3 bases and J gave up 2 bases, with 5 bases separating them. Germline assignment: CDR1 KGHDR and CDR2 SFDVKD. The sequencing sample was made of peripheral blood. The chain recombines TRBV24-1 with TRBJ2-3; D remains ambiguous. The sequence was obtained from a woman in her late teens or twenties with acute or convalescent COVID-19. The CDR3 nucleotides read TGTGCCACCAGTGATCCCTCCACAGATACGCAGTATTTT. Translation: CATSDPSTDTQYF.